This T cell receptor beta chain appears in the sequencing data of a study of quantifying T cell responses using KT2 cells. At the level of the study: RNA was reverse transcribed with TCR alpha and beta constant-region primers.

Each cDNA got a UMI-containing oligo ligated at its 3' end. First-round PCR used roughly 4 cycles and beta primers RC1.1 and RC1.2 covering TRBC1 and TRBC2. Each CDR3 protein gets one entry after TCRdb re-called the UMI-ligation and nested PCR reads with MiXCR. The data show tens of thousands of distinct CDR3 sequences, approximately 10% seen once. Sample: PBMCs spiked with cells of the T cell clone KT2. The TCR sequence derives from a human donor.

CDR3: CASKRSGTSYEQYF. The CDR3 coding sequence is TGTGCCAGCAAAAGGTCCGGGACTTCCTACGAGCAGTACTTC. The rearrangement uses TRBV12-3 or TRBV12-4 and TRBJ2-7; D possibly corresponds to TRBD2 (6 bases). There are 14 residues in the CDR3. Trimming took off 7 bases at V and 1 base at J, with 14 bases between the two ends.